The 5 T cell receptor beta chains below come from one sample, sequenced in a study of T cells in narcolepsy. Here immunoSEQ multiplex PCR was the method, and the copy in TCRdb shows in-frame clones only, minus some. The sample has approximately 23,000 clones, roughly 85% seen once; the top ten hold roughly 10%. The sample taken for sequencing was memory (CD45RA-) CD4+ T cells from blood. Receptors were obtained from a human donor in good health.

The chain has TRBV11-3 and TRBJ2-5; D is undetermined. The CDR3 is 13 amino acids. Looked up from germline, CDR1 is SGHNT and CDR2 is YENEEA. The V end was cut by 1 base, the J end by 3 bases, with 6 bases between. This CDR3 reads CASSLAPEETQYF. DNA for the CDR3: TGTGCCAGCAGCTTAGCGCCCGAAGAGACCCAGTACTTC.

The chain links TRBV5-4 to TRBJ2-7; 14 positions match TRBD2. V was pared by 4 bases and J by 2 bases, with 5 bases of the junction left unmatched. CDR3 length equals 16 residues. Germline V CDR1 and CDR2: SGHNT, YYREEE (reference sequence). CDR3 sequence reads: CASSAGTSGSTYEQYF. CDR3 DNA: TGTGCCAGCAGCGCCGGGACTAGCGGGAGTACCTACGAGCAGTACTTC. Filled out from reference TRBV5-4 and TRBJ2-7, the complete variable domain reads ETGVTQSPTHLIKTRGQQVTLRCSSQSGHNTVSWYQQALGQGPQFIFQYYREEENGRGNFPPRFSGLQFPNYSSELNVNALELDDSALYLCASSAGTSGSTYEQYFGPGTRLTVT.

J is TRBJ2-7 and V is TRBV5-4, with D possibly matching TRBD1 (5 bases). The CDR3 totals 13 residues. Per the germline V gene, CDR1 is SGHNT and CDR2 is YYREEE (reference sequence). V gave up 4 bases and J gave up 1 base, with 9 bases separating them. The DNA of the CDR3 is TGTGCCAGCAGCCACGACAGATCCTACGAGCAGTACTTC. Its protein is CASSHDRSYEQYF.

This rearrangement joins TRBV2 to TRBJ2-3, with D maybe TRBD1 (6 bases). The germline V gene has CDR1 SNHLY and CDR2 FYNNEI. The germline V and J ends were trimmed by 6 bases and 4 bases, with 20 bases remaining between them. The CDR3 contains 16 residues. CDR3 DNA: TGTGCCAGCAGGGGTTTGCGAGGGGGTGGCGCAGATACGCAGTATTTT. It encodes CASRGLRGGGADTQYF.

The chain couples TRBV30 to TRBJ2-1; possibly TRBD2 for D (6 bases). This CDR3 spans 13 amino acids. Between the trimmed V and J ends, which lost 4 bases and 7 bases, there was a span of 14 bases. The V gene's germline CDR1 is GTSNPN and CDR2 SVGIG (reference sequence). The CDR3 here is CAWTQRVENEQFF. CDR3 nucleotides: TGTGCCTGGACCCAGCGGGTGGAAAATGAGCAGTTCTTC.